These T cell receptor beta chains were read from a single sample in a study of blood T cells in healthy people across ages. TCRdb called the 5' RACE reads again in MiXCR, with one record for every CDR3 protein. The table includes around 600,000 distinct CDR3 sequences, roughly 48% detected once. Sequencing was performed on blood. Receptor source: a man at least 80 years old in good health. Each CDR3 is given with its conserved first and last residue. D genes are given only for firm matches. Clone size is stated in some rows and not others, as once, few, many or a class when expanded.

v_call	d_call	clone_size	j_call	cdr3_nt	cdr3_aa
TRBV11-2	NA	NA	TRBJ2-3	TGTGCCAGCAGCGTGAGGCTCAGAGCTAGCACAGATACGCAGTATTTT	CASSVRLRASTDTQYF
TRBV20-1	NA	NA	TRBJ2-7	TGCAGTCAAGACGGCCCATCGGGCGAGCAGTACTTC	CSQDGPSGEQYF
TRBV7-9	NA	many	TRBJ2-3	TGTGCCAGCAGCTTAGAGGCGGTTACCACAGATACGCAGTATTTT	CASSLEAVTTDTQYF
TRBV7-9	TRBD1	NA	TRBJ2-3	TGTGCCAGCAGCTTAGGGGAGACAGGGGAACCAGATACGCAGTATTTT	CASSLGETGEPDTQYF
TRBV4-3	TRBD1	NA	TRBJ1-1	TGCGCCAGCAGCCCGACAGGGACATTGAACACTGAAGCTTTCTTT	CASSPTGTLNTEAFF
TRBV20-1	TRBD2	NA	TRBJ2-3	TGCAGTGCTAGTGGGTTAGCGGGTCGTTCCACAGATACGCAGTATTTT	CSASGLAGRSTDTQYF
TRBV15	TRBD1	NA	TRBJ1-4	TGTGCCACCAGCCACCCAACAGGGGTTGCAACTAATGAAAAACTGTTTTTT	CATSHPTGVATNEKLFF
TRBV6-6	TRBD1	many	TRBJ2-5	TGTGCCAGCAGTTACTCACGACAGGGGCTTGGTGAGACCCAGTACTTC	CASSYSRQGLGETQYF
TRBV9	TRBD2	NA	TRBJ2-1	TGTGCCAGCAGCCCACGGTTGGTAGCGGGTCCCAATGAGCAGTTCTTC	CASSPRLVAGPNEQFF
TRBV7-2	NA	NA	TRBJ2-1	TGTGCCAGCAGCTTAGCACGGTTGAATGAGCAGTTCTTC	CASSLARLNEQFF
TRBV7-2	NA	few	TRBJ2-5	TGTGCCAGCAGCTTTTCCCAAGTTTGGGAGACCCAGTACTTC	CASSFSQVWETQYF
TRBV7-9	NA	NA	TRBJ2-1	TGTGCCAGCAGCTCTAGACCCAACGTGGGTCACAATGAGCAGTTCTTC	CASSSRPNVGHNEQFF
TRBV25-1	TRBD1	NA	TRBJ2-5	TGTGCCAGCAGTGAGCCCAGGTCAGGGGGAGAGACCCAGTACTTC	CASSEPRSGGETQYF
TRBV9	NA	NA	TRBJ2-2	TGTGCCAGCAGCCAAAGGGACACCTACACCGGGGAGCTGTTTTTT	CASSQRDTYTGELFF
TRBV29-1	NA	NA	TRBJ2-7	TGCAGCGTTGGGAAGGACAATAGGGCCTACGAGCAGTACTTC	CSVGKDNRAYEQYF
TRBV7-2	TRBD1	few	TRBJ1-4	TGTGCCAGCAGCCCGGACAGGGGGGCGGGTGAAAAACTGTTTTTT	CASSPDRGAGEKLFF